The clone carrying this T cell receptor beta chain was counted only a few times. Its antigen is still unknown. CDR1 is SQVTM, CDR2 ANQGSEA, per germline. This CDR3 region has 12 residues. With 6 bases removed from V and 4 bases from J, the gap between germline ends came to 11 bases. These data belong to a study of post-analysis software for immune sequencing data. General study findings and limits: Five or six TRBV segments, TRBV5-6, TRBV5-1 and TRBV20-1 among them, were found more frequent in patients than controls. Same-batch preparations were strongly co-clustered by F measure.

Tagging with unique molecular identifiers was a feature of the TCR beta cDNA libraries. T cells numbering roughly 0.9 to 10 million yielded cDNA molecules that totaled approximately 500,000. A single record per CDR3 protein comes from TCRdb applying MiXCR to the PCR reads. The repertoire holds roughly 870,000 distinct CDR3 sequences, with 53% as singletons. This sequence originates from a girl aged 5 to 17 with multiple sclerosis. Input material: blood. The chain couples TRBV29-1 to TRBJ2-3; D is undetermined. CDR3 sequence reads: CSVTPRADTQYF. CDR3 coding DNA: TGCAGCGTGACCCCTCGGGCAGATACGCAGTATTTT.